One and the same sample provided the 15 T cell receptor beta chains below, sequenced in a study of blood T cells in healthy people across ages. A second PCR, run for about 6 to 12 cycles, used a sample-barcoded 5' primer plus a J-beta primer mix. TCRdb re-derived calls from the 5' RACE reads in MiXCR, one entry per CDR3 protein. The table shows about 1.6 million distinct CDR3 sequences, with 34% occurring only once. Sequenced sample: blood. The receptors derive from a woman younger than 45 in good health.

This clonotype has only a few counts. This sequence joins TRBV7-9 and TRBJ1-1; D unclear. V was clipped by 5 bases and J by 2 bases, with 12 bases between them. The germline CDR1 and CDR2 sequences are SEHNR and FQNEAQ (reference sequence). The CDR3 has 14 amino acids. CDR3 sequence: CASSPNTGNTEAFF. The CDR3 bases are TGTGCCAGCAGCCCGAACACCGGTAACACTGAAGCTTTCTTT.

The V and J genes are TRBV28 and TRBJ2-3; 11 bases match TRBD2. Trimming took 1 base from V and 6 from J; bases not matched to a gene: 9. Germline V gives CDR1 MDHEN, CDR2 SYDVKM. CDR3 size: 17 residues. CDR3 in amino acids: CASSLSALAGVGDTQYF. The CDR3 DNA is TGTGCCAGCAGTTTATCGGCACTAGCGGGAGTGGGGGATACGCAGTATTTT.

The chain employs TRBV27 and TRBJ2-3; the D call may be TRBD1 or TRBD2 (5 bases each). Trimming left V 3 bases short and J 0 bases short, with 10 bases between. The CDR3 is 15 amino acids. The germline V gene encodes CDR1 MNHEY and CDR2 SMNVEV (reference sequence). The CDR3 nucleotides read TGTGCCAGCAGTTTCAGGGACGGTAGCACAGATACGCAGTATTTT. It translates to CASSFRDGSTDTQYF.

The genes are TRBV6-5 and TRBJ2-7; D gene unclear. The V end was cut by 5 bases, the J end by 3 bases, with 17 bases between. Germline CDR1 is MNHEY and CDR2 is SVGAGI. The CDR3 is 15 amino acids. The CDR3, as DNA: TGTGCCAGCAGTGTCCGGCAGGACCCGCTCTACGAGCAGTACTTC. Translating it yields CASSVRQDPLYEQYF.

This clonotype was seen a handful of times. V gene TRBV10-1 combines with J gene TRBJ2-5, with 10 bases identical to TRBD2. From germline, CDR1 is WNHNN and CDR2 SYGVQD (reference sequence). V dropped 2 bases and J dropped 4; count of bases not matched to a gene: 4. The CDR3 is 15 residues long. CDR3 DNA sequence: TGCGCCAGCAGTGAGGTAGCGGGGGGAATAGAGACCCAGTACTTC. It specifies CASSEVAGGIETQYF.

The V call is TRBV12-3 or TRBV12-4, the J call TRBJ2-1; 8 positions match TRBD2. This CDR3 spans 11 amino acids. V was clipped by 6 bases and J by 12 bases; unmatched bases: 4. The CDR3 DNA follows: TGTGCCAGCAGCCCCGCGGGGGGGCAGTTCTTC. This codes for CASSPAGGQFF.

A few counts support this clonotype. The chain uses TRBV24-1 and TRBJ2-5; 9 positions agree with TRBD1. Trimming at V came to 5 bases and at J to 5 bases, leaving 8 bases not matched to a gene. The CDR3 covers 15 residues. CDR1 is KGHDR and CDR2 is SFDVKD in the germline V gene. The CDR3 DNA reads TGTGCCACCAGTGCGAGACAGGGGGGCTCGGAGACCCAGTACTTC. Translating gives CATSARQGGSETQYF.

This clonotype showed up just a few times. V gene TRBV7-9 combines with J gene TRBJ2-1; the match to TRBD2 covers 13 bases. V shed 5 bases, J shed 6 bases, and the junction held 4 bases outside the gene matches. The CDR3 has 15 amino acids. Germline V gene lookup returns CDR1 SEHNR and CDR2 FQNEAQ (reference sequence). The CDR3 sequence is CASSRGLAGINEQFF. CDR3 bases: TGTGCCAGCAGCCGGGGACTAGCGGGAATCAATGAGCAGTTCTTC.

This clonotype was picked up a small number of times. The rearrangement uses TRBV9 and TRBJ2-5; 7 bases line up with TRBD1. This CDR3 spans 16 amino acids. Trimming took 4 bases from V and 4 from J; bases not matched to a gene: 13. Per germline, CDR1 SGDLS and CDR2 YYNGEE. CDR3 residues: CASSLQGRTRGETQYF. The CDR3 DNA is TGTGCCAGCAGCCTACAGGGGCGGACTCGGGGAGAGACCCAGTACTTC.

The V call is TRBV3-1, the J call TRBJ2-1; D unclear. Trimming stripped 1 base from V and 8 bases from J, with 12 bases between. This CDR3 has 14 amino acids. The germline V gene encodes CDR1 LGHDT and CDR2 YNNKEL (reference sequence). This CDR3 is CASSQGTVAHEQFF. For the CDR3, the DNA is TGTGCCAGCAGCCAAGGGACCGTGGCCCATGAGCAGTTCTTC.

CDR3 DNA sequence: TGTGCCAGCAGCCCGCCCTATACCACGACTAGCACAGACAATGAGCAGTTCTTC. Protein: CASSPPYTTTSTDNEQFF. The J gene is TRBJ2-1, the V gene TRBV5-6; TRBD2 aligns across 7 bases. With 4 bases clipped from V and 5 bases from J, the junction kept 18 bases outside the gene matches. CDR1 is SGHDT and CDR2 is YYEEEE in the germline V gene. This CDR3 spans 18 amino acids.

This clonotype was counted between two and nine times. The gene calls are TRBV27 and TRBJ1-1, with a weak D call TRBD1 (6 bases). V shed 7 bases and J shed 7 bases, with 22 bases lying between them. This CDR3 has 15 residues. The germline V gene encodes CDR1 MNHEY and CDR2 SMNVEV (reference sequence). The CDR3 nucleotides are TGTGCCAGCATACTGGTCAGGGGAGGGTTTTTTGAAGCTTTCTTT. Amino acid sequence: CASILVRGGFFEAFF.

This clonotype was recorded once. The genes are TRBV27 and TRBJ2-7; TRBD2 is a possible D gene (6 bases). Germline CDR1 and CDR2: MNHEY and SMNVEV (reference sequence). The ends were cut back, 6 bases at V and 0 bases at J, with 21 bases in the middle. The CDR3 sequence is 17 residues long. The CDR3, as DNA: TGTGCCAGCAGGCCTCTCGGACTATCGCCAAGCTCCTACGAGCAGTACTTC. Its protein is CASRPLGLSPSSYEQYF.

This sequence joins TRBV7-9 and TRBJ2-3; D is unresolved. V lost 3 bases and J 7 bases, leaving 8 bases between the germline ends. Germline CDR1 and CDR2: SEHNR and FQNEAQ (reference sequence). The CDR3 totals 12 residues. This CDR3 reads CASSFDSNTQYF. The CDR3 DNA sequence: TGTGCCAGCAGCTTCGACTCAAATACGCAGTATTTT.

This clonotype was seen at least ten times. V usage is TRBV29-1 and J usage is TRBJ1-2, with 7 bases identical to TRBD1. V lost 5 bases, J lost 8 bases, and 8 bases stayed unmatched. The CDR3 spans 12 residues. Germline V gene data show CDR1 as SQVTM and CDR2 as ANQGSEA. Here the CDR3 DNA reads TGCAGCGTTCGGATCCAGGGGGGCGGCTACACCTTC. Its protein product is CSVRIQGGGYTF.